This T cell receptor (beta chain) originates from a study of PD-1 blockade in classical Hodgkin lymphoma. With no exception, relapse followed autologous stem cell transplantation in all patients, and brentuximab vedotin exposure varied. Sequenced by immunoSEQ multiplex PCR; TCRdb stores in-frame clones only, minus some. The top ten clones hold approximately 4.4% of a sample with 12,000 to 15,000 clones, 86% of them seen once. On this clone itself: Its antigen remains unidentified.

Overall study results and limits: Partial responders and progressors had significantly lower baseline TCR diversity. Diminished baseline TCR diversity has been reported in newly diagnosed patients relative to healthy donors.

CDR1 is GTSNPN, CDR2 SVGIG, per germline (reference sequence). The CDR3 has 13 amino acids. Trimming removed 1 base from V and 4 bases from J, with 7 bases in between. Here the sequenced sample was peripheral blood mononuclear cells (PBMCs), taken at baseline. The chain carries TRBV30 and TRBJ1-4, with unresolved D. This clonotype was obtained from a human donor with classical Hodgkin lymphoma. Here the CDR3 reads CAWSADFNEKLFF. As DNA, the CDR3 is TGTGCCTGGAGTGCCGACTTTAATGAAAAACTGTTTTTT.